Following are 32 T cell receptor beta chains from one sample sequenced in a study of cytomegalovirus exposure and HLA in healthy donors. This PCR relied on a set of 60 Vbeta primers and 13 Jbeta primers. Produced via immunoSEQ multiplex PCR; TCRdb's table is partial and in-frame only. The sample carries 120,000 or so clones, 74% recorded once. Sample: PBMCs. The origin of the receptors is a man aged 40-50 years in good health and CMV-seropositive.

Details on this clone: The junction departs from germline at one end; a sequencing error may be responsible. The chain carries TRBV6-1 and TRBJ2-5; TRBD1 is a possible D gene (6 bases). In germline, CDR1 is MNHNS, CDR2 SASEGT. The CDR3 sequence is 14 residues long. The CDR3 reads CASSEITGSETHYF. CDR3 bases: TGTGCCAGCAGTGAAATTACAGGGTCGGAGACCCATTACTTC.

The J gene is TRBJ1-3, the V gene TRBV28, with 7 bases identical to TRBD1. This CDR3 is 14 amino acids long. The germline V gene has CDR1 MDHEN and CDR2 SYDVKM. V trimming: 6 bases; J trimming: 2 bases; junction bases outside the gene matches: 4. CDR3 DNA: TGTGCCAGCAGAACCCAGGGGGCTGGAAACACCATATATTTT. Protein: CASRTQGAGNTIYF. The full variable domain, completed using reference TRBV28 and TRBJ1-3, is DVKVTQSSRYLVKRTGEKVFLECVQDMDHENMFWYRQDPGLGLRLIYFSYDVKMKEKGDIPEGYSVSREKKERFSLILESASTNQTSMYLCASRTQGAGNTIYFGEGSWLTVV.

This clone was counted a few times. The rearrangement joins TRBV7-8 to TRBJ2-1; D is undetermined. The germline V gene has CDR1 SGHVS and CDR2 FQNEAQ. CDR3 size: 13 residues. V was shortened by 0 bases and J by 4 bases, with 4 bases between the two germline ends. CDR3 amino acids: CASSLALYNEQFF. The CDR3 nucleotides read TGTGCCAGCAGCTTAGCTCTATACAATGAGCAGTTCTTC.

The V call is TRBV10-3, the J call TRBJ2-5; tentatively, D is TRBD1 (5 bases). The V gene lost 3 bases and the J gene lost 3 bases, with 8 bases spanning the gap. The CDR3 runs to 13 residues. Germline CDR1 reads ENHRY; CDR2 reads SYGVKD. The CDR3 loop is CAISDSREETQYF. Written as DNA, the CDR3 is TGTGCCATCAGTGATTCCAGGGAAGAGACCCAGTACTTC.

There are a few counts of this clone. The chain couples TRBV2 to TRBJ2-2, with D unclear. CDR3 length: 11 residues. Germline CDR1 is SNHLY and CDR2 is FYNNEI. V lost 6 bases to trimming and J lost 5 bases, with 4 bases between them. CDR3 DNA: TGTGCCAGCAGACTAACCGGGGAGCTGTTTTTT. This translates into CASRLTGELFF. The entire variable domain, with the rest obtained from reference TRBV2 and TRBJ2-2, is as follows: EPEVTQTPSHQVTQMGQEVILRCVPISNHLYFYWYRQILGQKVEFLVSFYNNEISEKSEIFDDQFSVERPDGSNFTLKIRSTKLEDSAMYFCASRLTGELFFGEGSRLTVL.

The chain recombines TRBV7-9 with TRBJ2-7; TRBD1 is a possible D gene (6 bases). V lost 0 bases to trimming and J lost 3 bases, with 12 bases between them. This CDR3 is 15 amino acids long. Per the germline V gene, CDR1 is SEHNR and CDR2 is FQNEAQ (reference sequence). DNA for the CDR3: TGTGCCAGCAGCTTAGCACAGGGAGCTAACTACGAGCAGTACTTC. Translated, it gives CASSLAQGANYEQYF.

The chain employs TRBV5-1 and TRBJ2-1, with 8 bases aligning to TRBD2. The V gene end was trimmed by 0 bases and the J gene end by 9 bases; junction bases not matched to a gene: 5. The CDR3 spans 14 residues. Germline V gives CDR1 SGHRS, CDR2 YFSETQ. The CDR3 DNA is TGCGCCAGCAGCTTGGGTAGCGGGGCTGGTGAGCAGTTCTTC. Translation gives CASSLGSGAGEQFF.

V and J are TRBV5-5 and TRBJ1-2; D call uncertain. This CDR3 is built from 13 residues. Germline V gene sequence: CDR1 SGHKS, CDR2 YYEKEE (reference sequence). V lost 2 bases to trimming and J lost 4 bases, with 9 bases between them. This CDR3 is CASSFGVIYGYTF. The CDR3 region has the DNA TGTGCCAGCAGCTTCGGAGTCATCTATGGCTACACCTTC. Full variable domain (remainder filled in from reference TRBV5-5 and TRBJ1-2): DAGVTQSPTHLIKTRGQQVTLRCSPISGHKSVSWYQQVLGQGPQFIFQYYEKEERGRGNFPDRFSARQFPNYSSELNVNALLLGDSALYLCASSFGVIYGYTFGSGTRLTVV.

J is TRBJ1-1 and V is TRBV5-6, with 7 bases that match TRBD1. Germline CDR1 SGHDT, CDR2 YYEEEE. V was clipped by 4 bases and J by 0 bases; unmatched bases: 12. The CDR3 is made up of 17 amino acids. The CDR3, as DNA: TGTGCCAGCAGCGTCCGGAGGGACAGCTTCATGAACACTGAAGCTTTCTTT. It specifies CASSVRRDSFMNTEAFF.

This clone was counted a few times. V and J are TRBV27 and TRBJ1-5; TRBD1 aligns across 10 bases. With 6 bases clipped from V and 5 bases from J, the junction kept 10 bases outside the gene matches. This CDR3 is built from 16 residues. Germline assignment: CDR1 MNHEY and CDR2 SMNVEV (reference sequence). CDR3: CASRLHMDRGDQPQHF. As DNA, the CDR3 is TGTGCCAGCAGGTTACATATGGACAGGGGGGATCAGCCCCAGCATTTT.

The CDR3 nucleotides are TGTGCCAGTAAGGGACAGGGGCAATACGAGCAGTACTTC. Residues: CASKGQGQYEQYF. The rearrangement uses TRBV19 and TRBJ2-7; 10 nucleotides align to TRBD1. The CDR3 totals 13 residues. Trimming removed 7 bases from V and 4 bases from J; junction bases left unmatched: 4. Per germline, CDR1 LNHDA and CDR2 SQIVND (reference sequence).

V and J are TRBV6-5 and TRBJ2-7, with 8 nucleotides matching TRBD1. Losses at the gene ends were 9 bases for V and 3 bases for J; bases not matched to a gene: 1. CDR1 is MNHEY, CDR2 SVGAGI, per germline. The CDR3 is 11 residues long. CDR3 loop: CASTGGYEQYF. Here the CDR3 DNA reads TGTGCCAGTACAGGGGGCTACGAGCAGTACTTC.

The rearrangement joins TRBV28 to TRBJ2-1, with 9 bases lining up with TRBD1. Germline V CDR1 and CDR2: MDHEN, SYDVKM. This CDR3 contains 15 residues. The junction had 12 bases not matched to a gene; V was cut back by 7 bases and J by 8 bases. The CDR3 nucleotides are TGTGCCAGCATCCGAGACGGGACAGGGTCCCATGAGCAGTTCTTC. It encodes CASIRDGTGSHEQFF.

Concerning this clone: One end of the junction fails to match germline, which may point to a read error. The J gene is TRBJ1-2, the V gene TRBV20-1; tentatively, D is TRBD1 (5 bases). Per germline, CDR1 DFQATT and CDR2 SNEGSKA (reference sequence). The CDR3 is made up of 8 amino acids. Written as DNA, the CDR3 is TGCAGTGCTGTGGGGCAGATCTTC. This sequence encodes CSAVGQIF.

V and J are TRBV27 and TRBJ2-3, with D maybe TRBD1 (6 bases). CDR1 and CDR2 (germline): MNHEY, SMNVEV (reference sequence). The CDR3 runs 16 residues. Trimming removed 1 base from V and 4 bases from J, with 15 bases in between. The CDR3 is CASSLLGASSPDTQYF. As DNA, the CDR3 is TGTGCCAGCAGTTTATTGGGGGCCTCGTCTCCAGATACGCAGTATTTT.

The genes are TRBV5-1 and TRBJ2-1; 14 bases map to TRBD2. V lost 4 bases to trimming and J lost 5 bases; unmatched junction nucleotides: 2. Per germline, CDR1 SGHRS and CDR2 YFSETQ. This CDR3 contains 15 residues. The chain's CDR3 is CASSQGLAGDNEQFF. CDR3 DNA: TGCGCCAGCAGCCAGGGACTAGCGGGGGACAATGAGCAGTTCTTC.

The rearrangement joins TRBV29-1 to TRBJ2-1; possible D gene TRBD2, 7 bases. Deletions cut 4 bases from V and 7 bases from J, with 17 bases between. The CDR3 runs to 14 residues. The V gene's germline CDR1 is SQVTM and CDR2 ANQGSEA. The CDR3 coding sequence is TGCAGCGTTGGAAAGGGGGGGCGGAGGAATGAGCAGTTCTTC. This encodes CSVGKGGRRNEQFF.

The chain joins TRBV7-2 to TRBJ1-4; 7 bases are a match to TRBD1. The CDR3 totals 17 residues. With 1 base clipped from V and 6 bases from J, the junction kept 11 bases outside the gene matches. Germline assignment: CDR1 SGHTA and CDR2 FQGNSA. CDR3 DNA: TGTGCCAGCAGCTTAGTCGGGCGACAGGGACCAGATGAAAAACTGTTTTTT. Its protein is CASSLVGRQGPDEKLFF.

The rearrangement links TRBV19 to TRBJ2-5; D is uncertain. Trimming stripped 6 bases from V and 7 bases from J, with 18 bases between. The CDR3 length is 14 residues. The germline CDR1 and CDR2 sequences are LNHDA and SQIVND (reference sequence). In DNA, the CDR3 is TGTGCCAGTAGCCTATCGGCGGCGTCCGGGACCCAGTACTTC. This encodes CASSLSAASGTQYF.

This clone has only a few counts. The chain combines TRBV7-8 with TRBJ1-5; D uncertain. Germline lookup yields CDR1 SGHVS and CDR2 FQNEAQ. CDR3 size: 18 residues. V was clipped by 3 bases and J by 1 base, with 19 bases between them. CDR3 sequence reads: CASSFSVSVQPSNQPQHF. The DNA for the CDR3 is TGTGCCAGCAGCTTTTCTGTGTCAGTCCAACCCAGCAATCAGCCCCAGCATTTT.

The chain is built from TRBV7-2 and TRBJ1-5; TRBD1 matches at 7 bases. The CDR3 has 14 residues. Germline V lookup: CDR1 SGHTA, CDR2 FQGNSA. The V segment lost 5 bases and the J segment 6 bases; nucleotides outside the gene matches: 7. The CDR3 loop is CASSLTGEAQPQHF. In DNA form, the CDR3 reads TGTGCCAGCAGCCTAACAGGGGAGGCTCAGCCCCAGCATTTT.

This clone occurred a few times. The rearrangement uses TRBV27 and TRBJ2-7; 7 nucleotides agree with TRBD1. The CDR3 extends over 16 amino acids. From germline, CDR1 is MNHEY and CDR2 SMNVEV (reference sequence). V shed 2 bases, J shed 3 bases, and the junction held 10 bases outside the gene matches. Here the CDR3 reads CASSLLPTGQLYEQYF. The CDR3 DNA reads as TGTGCCAGCAGTTTACTCCCCACGGGACAGCTCTACGAGCAGTACTTC.

The CDR3: CASKVGQNNQPQHF. Here the CDR3 DNA reads TGTGCCAGCAAGGTGGGACAGAACAATCAGCCCCAGCATTTT. The J gene is TRBJ1-5, the V gene TRBV6-1; 7 nucleotides match TRBD1. The CDR3 covers 14 residues. The V segment lost 7 bases and the J segment 3 bases; nucleotides outside the gene matches: 6. The germline V gene encodes CDR1 MNHNS and CDR2 SASEGT.

The chain couples TRBV4-3 to TRBJ2-7; TRBD2 is a possible D gene (6 bases). Trimming took off 1 base at V and 1 base at J, with 14 bases between the two ends. This CDR3 has 16 residues. Per the germline V gene, CDR1 is LGHNA and CDR2 is YSLEER. CDR3 coding DNA: TGCGCCAGCAGCCAAGGCCCCGGGACTGGGTCCTACGAGCAGTACTTC. Its translation is CASSQGPGTGSYEQYF.

This clone was seen only a few times. The V gene is TRBV5-8, the J gene TRBJ2-7; TRBD2 might be the D (7 bases). The germline V gene has CDR1 SGHTS and CDR2 YDEGEE. This CDR3 is built from 14 residues. The V gene lost 4 bases and the J gene lost 5 bases, with 16 bases spanning the gap. The CDR3 here is CASSAYREGNEQYF. The DNA of the CDR3 is TGTGCCAGCAGCGCCTACAGGGAGGGCAACGAGCAGTACTTC. Variable domain in full (rest from reference TRBV5-8 and TRBJ2-7): EAGVTQSPTHLIKTRGQQATLRCSPISGHTSVYWYQQALGLGLQFLLWYDEGEERNRGNFPPRFSGRQFPNYSSELNVNALELEDSALYLCASSAYREGNEQYFGPGTRLTVT.

The genes are TRBV27 and TRBJ2-7, with 11 nucleotides matching TRBD1. The CDR3 totals 13 residues. Germline lookup yields CDR1 MNHEY and CDR2 SMNVEV (reference sequence). The V segment lost 9 bases and the J segment 5 bases; nucleotides outside the gene matches: 6. The CDR3 here is CASRTGGFHEQYF. CDR3 coding DNA: TGTGCCAGTCGGACAGGGGGCTTCCACGAGCAGTACTTC.

The CDR3 coding sequence is TGTGCCAGCTCCCCCGGGAACCTTCGTTACGAGCAGTACTTC. Its protein is CASSPGNLRYEQYF. The genes are TRBV18 and TRBJ2-7; D possibly corresponds to TRBD2 (5 bases). The germline V gene encodes CDR1 KGHSH and CDR2 LQKENI. Trimming cost V 6 bases and J 4 bases, with 16 bases left between them. This CDR3 contains 14 residues.

The genes are TRBV10-3 and TRBJ1-1; a possible D gene is TRBD1 (6 bases). The CDR3 consists of 15 residues. V lost 0 bases to trimming and J lost 4 bases, with 12 bases between them. Germline loops: CDR1 ENHRY, CDR2 SYGVKD. The CDR3 sequence is CAISESGTMGTEAFF. DNA for the CDR3: TGTGCCATCAGTGAGTCAGGGACAATGGGCACTGAAGCTTTCTTT.

The V call is TRBV5-6, the J call TRBJ1-1; D uncertain. Germline V CDR1 and CDR2: SGHDT, YYEEEE. The CDR3 is 14 residues long. V lost 6 bases and J 4 bases, leaving 16 bases between the germline ends. CDR3 protein: CASTIRGRRTEAFF. The CDR3 DNA is TGTGCCAGCACCATTCGGGGAAGGCGCACTGAAGCTTTCTTT. Filled out from reference TRBV5-6 and TRBJ1-1, the complete variable domain reads DAGVTQSPTHLIKTRGQQVTLRCSPKSGHDTVSWYQQALGQGPQFIFQYYEEEERQRGNFPDRFSGHQFPNYSSELNVNALLLGDSALYLCASTIRGRRTEAFFGQGTRLTVV.

This chain links TRBV6-4 with TRBJ2-1; no reliable D call. Germline assignment: CDR1 MRHNA and CDR2 SNTAGT. The CDR3 extends over 15 amino acids. The V end lost 4 bases, the J end lost 0 bases, and 10 bases lay between the germline ends. CDR3 nucleotide sequence: TGTGCCAGCAGTGCACACCGGAGCTCCTACAATGAGCAGTTCTTC. Translation: CASSAHRSSYNEQFF.

The rearrangement joins TRBV7-9 to TRBJ2-7, with D possibly being TRBD2 (5 bases). Germline-derived CDR1 and CDR2 are SEHNR and FQNEAQ (reference sequence). Trimming left V 5 bases short and J 3 bases short, with 11 bases between. The CDR3 consists of 13 residues. The CDR3 sequence: CASSLRLNYEQYF. The CDR3 DNA reads TGTGCCAGCAGCCTCCGACTAAACTACGAGCAGTACTTC.

This clone was found a few times. This chain links TRBV30 with TRBJ1-3; 7 bases are a match to TRBD1. Germline CDR1 GTSNPN, CDR2 SVGIG (reference sequence). This CDR3 contains 14 residues. With V trimmed by 7 bases and J by 0 bases, 6 bases remained unmatched. CDR3 DNA sequence: TGTGCCTTCGCAGGGGGGCTCTCTGGAAACACCATATATTTT. The encoded protein is CAFAGGLSGNTIYF. The variable domain in full, with the rest retrieved from reference TRBV30 and TRBJ1-3, is SQTIHQWPATLVQPVGSPLSLECTVEGTSNPNLYWYRQAAGRGLQLLFYSVGIGQISSEVPQNLSASRPQDRQFILSSKKLLLSDSGFYLCAFAGGLSGNTIYFGEGSWLTVV.